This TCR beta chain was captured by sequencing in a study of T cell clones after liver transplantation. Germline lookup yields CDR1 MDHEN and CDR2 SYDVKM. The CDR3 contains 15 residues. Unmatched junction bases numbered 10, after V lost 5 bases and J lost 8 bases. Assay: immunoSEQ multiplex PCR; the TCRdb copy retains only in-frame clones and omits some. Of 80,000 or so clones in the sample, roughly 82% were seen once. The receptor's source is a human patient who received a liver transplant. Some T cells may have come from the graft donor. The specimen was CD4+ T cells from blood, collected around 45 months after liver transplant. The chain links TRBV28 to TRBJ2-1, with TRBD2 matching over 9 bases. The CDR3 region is CASSPHAGGSDEQFF. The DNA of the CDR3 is TGTGCCAGCAGTCCCCACGCGGGAGGGAGCGATGAGCAGTTCTTC.